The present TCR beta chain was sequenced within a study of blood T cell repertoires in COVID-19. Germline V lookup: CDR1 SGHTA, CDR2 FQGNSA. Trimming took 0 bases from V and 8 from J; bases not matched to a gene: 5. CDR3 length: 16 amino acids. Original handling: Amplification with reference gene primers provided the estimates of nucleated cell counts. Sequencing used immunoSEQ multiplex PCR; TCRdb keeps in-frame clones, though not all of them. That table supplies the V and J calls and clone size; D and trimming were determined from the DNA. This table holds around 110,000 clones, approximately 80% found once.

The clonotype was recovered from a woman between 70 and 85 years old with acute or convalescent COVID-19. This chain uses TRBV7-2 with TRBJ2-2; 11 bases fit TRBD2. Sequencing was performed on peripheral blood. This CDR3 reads CASSLAASGGKGELFF. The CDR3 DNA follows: TGTGCCAGCAGCTTAGCGGCTAGCGGGGGGAAGGGGGAGCTGTTTTTT.